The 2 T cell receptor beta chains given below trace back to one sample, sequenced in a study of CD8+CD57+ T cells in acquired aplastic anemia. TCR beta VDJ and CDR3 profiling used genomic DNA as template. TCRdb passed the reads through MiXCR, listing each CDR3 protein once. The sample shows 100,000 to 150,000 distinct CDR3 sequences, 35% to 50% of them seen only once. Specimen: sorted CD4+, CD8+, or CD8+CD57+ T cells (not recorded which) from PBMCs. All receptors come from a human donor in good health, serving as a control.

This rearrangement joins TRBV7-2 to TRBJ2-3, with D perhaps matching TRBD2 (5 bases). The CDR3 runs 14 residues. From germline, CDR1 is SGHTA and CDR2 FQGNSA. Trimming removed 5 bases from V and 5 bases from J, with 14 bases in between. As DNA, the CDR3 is TGTGCCAGCAGCAGAAGGACTGACCAAGATACGCAGTATTTT. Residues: CASSRRTDQDTQYF.

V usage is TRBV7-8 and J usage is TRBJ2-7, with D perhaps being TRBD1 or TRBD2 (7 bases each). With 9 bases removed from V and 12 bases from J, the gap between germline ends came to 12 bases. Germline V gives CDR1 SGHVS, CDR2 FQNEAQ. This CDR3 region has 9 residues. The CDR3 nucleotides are TGTGCCAGTCCAGGGGGGGCGTACTTC. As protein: CASPGGAYF.